Here is one TCR beta chain with its context. This sample was taken from a study of blood T cell repertoires in COVID-19. Libraries were prepared by immunoSEQ multiplex PCR; TCRdb keeps only in-frame clonotypes and omits some of them. The sample lists 120,000 or so clones, about 77% occurring once. There are 13 residues in the CDR3. In germline, CDR1 is MDHEN, CDR2 SYDVKM. V was pared by 1 base and J by 6 bases, with 9 bases between. Sequenced sample: peripheral blood. This receptor was taken from a human donor in a cohort sampled during active COVID-19. The chain joins TRBV28 to TRBJ1-2; D gene uncertain. CDR3 region: CASSLLYENGYTF. In DNA form, the CDR3 reads TGTGCCAGCAGTTTATTGTACGAGAATGGCTACACCTTC.